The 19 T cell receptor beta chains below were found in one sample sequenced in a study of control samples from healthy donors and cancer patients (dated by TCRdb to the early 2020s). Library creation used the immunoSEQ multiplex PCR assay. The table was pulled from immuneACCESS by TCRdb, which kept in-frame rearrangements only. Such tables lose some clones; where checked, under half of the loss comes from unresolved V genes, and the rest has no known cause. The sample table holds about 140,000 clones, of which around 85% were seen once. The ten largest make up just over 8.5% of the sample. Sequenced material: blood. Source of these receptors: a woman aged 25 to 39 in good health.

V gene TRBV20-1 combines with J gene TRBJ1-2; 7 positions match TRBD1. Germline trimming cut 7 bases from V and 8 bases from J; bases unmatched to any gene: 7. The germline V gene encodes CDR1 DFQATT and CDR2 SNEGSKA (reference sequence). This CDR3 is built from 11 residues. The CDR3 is CSVPTGRGYTF. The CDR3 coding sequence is TGCAGTGTTCCGACAGGGCGAGGCTACACCTTC.

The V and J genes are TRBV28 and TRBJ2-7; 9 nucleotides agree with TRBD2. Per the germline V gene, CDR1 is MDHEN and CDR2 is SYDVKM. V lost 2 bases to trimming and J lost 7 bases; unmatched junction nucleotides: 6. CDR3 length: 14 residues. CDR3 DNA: TGTGCCAGCAGTTTAGCTAGCGGGATTGGAGAGCAGTACTTC. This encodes CASSLASGIGEQYF.

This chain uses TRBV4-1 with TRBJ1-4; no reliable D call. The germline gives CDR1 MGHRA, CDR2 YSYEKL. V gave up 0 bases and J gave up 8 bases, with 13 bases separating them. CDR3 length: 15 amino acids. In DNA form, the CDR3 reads TGCGCCAGCAGCCAAGATAAGGTCGGTGGGGAAAAACTGTTTTTT. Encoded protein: CASSQDKVGGEKLFF.

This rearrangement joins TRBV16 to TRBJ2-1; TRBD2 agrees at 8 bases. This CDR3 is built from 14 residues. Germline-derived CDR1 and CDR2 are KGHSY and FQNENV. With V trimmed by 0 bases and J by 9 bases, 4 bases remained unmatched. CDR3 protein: CASSQSPGGGEQFF. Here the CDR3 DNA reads TGTGCCAGCAGCCAATCCCCGGGAGGGGGTGAGCAGTTCTTC.

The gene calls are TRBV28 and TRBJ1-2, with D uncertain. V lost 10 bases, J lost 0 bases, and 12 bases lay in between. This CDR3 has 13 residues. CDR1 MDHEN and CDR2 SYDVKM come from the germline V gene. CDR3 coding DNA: TGTGCCACCCGGATTCCCTCTAACTATGGCTACACCTTC. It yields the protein CATRIPSNYGYTF.

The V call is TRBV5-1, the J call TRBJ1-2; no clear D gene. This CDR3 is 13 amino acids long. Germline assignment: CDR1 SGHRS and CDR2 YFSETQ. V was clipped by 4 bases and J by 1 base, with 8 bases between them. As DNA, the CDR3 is TGCGCCAGCAGCCGGGGATATAACTATGGCTACACCTTC. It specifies CASSRGYNYGYTF. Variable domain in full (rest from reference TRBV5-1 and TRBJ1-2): KAGVTQTPRYLIKTRGQQVTLSCSPISGHRSVSWYQQTPGQGLQFLFEYFSETQRNKGNFPGRFSGRQFSNSRSEMNVSTLELGDSALYLCASSRGYNYGYTFGSGTRLTVV.

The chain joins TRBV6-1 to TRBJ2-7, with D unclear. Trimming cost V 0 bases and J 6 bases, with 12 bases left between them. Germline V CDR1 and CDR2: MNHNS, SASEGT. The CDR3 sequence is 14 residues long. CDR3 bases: TGTGCCAGCAGTGAAGCGATGCGAGAAACCGAGCAGTACTTC. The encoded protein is CASSEAMRETEQYF.

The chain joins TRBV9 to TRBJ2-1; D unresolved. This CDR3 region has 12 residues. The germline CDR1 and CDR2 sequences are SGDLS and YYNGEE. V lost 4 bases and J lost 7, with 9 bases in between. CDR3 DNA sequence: TGTGCCAGCAGCAATCAACTAAATGAGCAGTTCTTC. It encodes CASSNQLNEQFF. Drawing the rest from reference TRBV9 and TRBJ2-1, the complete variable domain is DSGVTQTPKHLITATGQRVTLRCSPRSGDLSVYWYQQSLDQGLQFLIQYYNGEERAKGNILERFSAQQFPDLHSELNLSSLELGDSALYFCASSNQLNEQFFGPGTRLTVL.

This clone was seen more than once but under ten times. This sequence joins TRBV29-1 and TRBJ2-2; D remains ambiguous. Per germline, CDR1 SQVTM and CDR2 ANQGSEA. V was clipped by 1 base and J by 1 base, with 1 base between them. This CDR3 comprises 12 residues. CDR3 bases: TGCAGCGTTGAAGGGAACACCGGGGAGCTGTTTTTT. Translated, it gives CSVEGNTGELFF.

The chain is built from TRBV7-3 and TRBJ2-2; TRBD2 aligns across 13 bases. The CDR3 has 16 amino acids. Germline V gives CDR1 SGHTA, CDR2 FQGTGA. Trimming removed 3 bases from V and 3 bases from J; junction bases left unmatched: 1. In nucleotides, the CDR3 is TGTGCCAGCAGCTTGGGACTAGCGGGACACACCGGGGAGCTGTTTTTT. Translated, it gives CASSLGLAGHTGELFF. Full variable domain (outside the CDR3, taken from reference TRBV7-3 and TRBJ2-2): GAGVSQTPSNKVTEKGKYVELRCDPISGHTALYWYRQSLGQGPEFLIYFQGTGAADDSGLPNDRFFAVRPEGSVSTLKIQRTERGDSAVYLCASSLGLAGHTGELFFGEGSRLTVL.

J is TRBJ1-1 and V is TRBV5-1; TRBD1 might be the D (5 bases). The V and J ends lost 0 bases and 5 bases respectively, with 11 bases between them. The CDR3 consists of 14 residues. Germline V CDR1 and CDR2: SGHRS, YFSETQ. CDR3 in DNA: TGCGCCAGCAGCTTGGCTGGGGGGAGTACTGAAGCTTTCTTT. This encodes CASSLAGGSTEAFF.

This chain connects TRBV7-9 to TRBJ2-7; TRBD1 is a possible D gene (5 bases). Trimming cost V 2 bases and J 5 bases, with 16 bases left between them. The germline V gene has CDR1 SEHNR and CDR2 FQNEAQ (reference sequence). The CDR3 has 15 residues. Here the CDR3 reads CASSLSLAGMDEQYF. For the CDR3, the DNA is TGTGCCAGCAGCTTATCCCTCGCAGGGATGGACGAGCAGTACTTC.

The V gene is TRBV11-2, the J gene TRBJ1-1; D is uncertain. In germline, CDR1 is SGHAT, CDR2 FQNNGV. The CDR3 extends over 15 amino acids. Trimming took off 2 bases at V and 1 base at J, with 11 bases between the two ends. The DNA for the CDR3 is TGTGCCAGCAGCTTAATGGGATTGGGGAACACTGAAGCTTTCTTT. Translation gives CASSLMGLGNTEAFF.

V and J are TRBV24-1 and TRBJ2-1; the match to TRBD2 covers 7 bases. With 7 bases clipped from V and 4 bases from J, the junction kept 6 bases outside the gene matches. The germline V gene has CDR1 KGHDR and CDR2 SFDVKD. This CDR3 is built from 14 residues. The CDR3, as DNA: TGTGCCACCAGCCCGGGAGGAACTTACAATGAGCAGTTCTTC. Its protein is CATSPGGTYNEQFF.

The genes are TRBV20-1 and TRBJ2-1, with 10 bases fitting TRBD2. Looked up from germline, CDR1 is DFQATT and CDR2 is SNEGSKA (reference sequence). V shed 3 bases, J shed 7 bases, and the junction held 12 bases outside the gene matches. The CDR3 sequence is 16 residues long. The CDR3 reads CSASGVSGRPQNEQFF. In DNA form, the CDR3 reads TGCAGTGCTAGTGGGGTTAGCGGGAGGCCACAGAATGAGCAGTTCTTC.

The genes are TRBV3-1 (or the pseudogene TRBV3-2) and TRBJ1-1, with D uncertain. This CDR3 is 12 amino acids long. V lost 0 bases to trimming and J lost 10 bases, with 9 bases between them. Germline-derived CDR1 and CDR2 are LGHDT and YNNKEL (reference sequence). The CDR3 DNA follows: TGTGCCAGCAGCCAAGAGTTTAGCGGAGCTTTCTTT. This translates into CASSQEFSGAFF.

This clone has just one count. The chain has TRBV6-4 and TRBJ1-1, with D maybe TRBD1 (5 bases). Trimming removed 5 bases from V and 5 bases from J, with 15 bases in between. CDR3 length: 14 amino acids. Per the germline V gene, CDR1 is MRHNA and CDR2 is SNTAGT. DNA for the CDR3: TGTGCCAGCAGTCCTGAGGCAGGGAGGACTGAAGCTTTCTTT. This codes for CASSPEAGRTEAFF.

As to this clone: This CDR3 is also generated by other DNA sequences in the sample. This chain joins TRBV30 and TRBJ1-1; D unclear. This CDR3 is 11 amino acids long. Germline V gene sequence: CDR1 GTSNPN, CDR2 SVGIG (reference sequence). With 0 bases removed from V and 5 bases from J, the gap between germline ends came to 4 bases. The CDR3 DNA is TGTGCCTGGAGTGTCGGAACTGAAGCTTTCTTT. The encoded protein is CAWSVGTEAFF.

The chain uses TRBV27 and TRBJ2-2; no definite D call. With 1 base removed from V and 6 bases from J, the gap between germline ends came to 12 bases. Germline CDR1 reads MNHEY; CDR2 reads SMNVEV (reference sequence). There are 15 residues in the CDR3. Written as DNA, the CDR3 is TGTGCCAGCAGTTTATTCCCCTTGGGCTCCGGGGAGCTGTTTTTT. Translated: CASSLFPLGSGELFF.